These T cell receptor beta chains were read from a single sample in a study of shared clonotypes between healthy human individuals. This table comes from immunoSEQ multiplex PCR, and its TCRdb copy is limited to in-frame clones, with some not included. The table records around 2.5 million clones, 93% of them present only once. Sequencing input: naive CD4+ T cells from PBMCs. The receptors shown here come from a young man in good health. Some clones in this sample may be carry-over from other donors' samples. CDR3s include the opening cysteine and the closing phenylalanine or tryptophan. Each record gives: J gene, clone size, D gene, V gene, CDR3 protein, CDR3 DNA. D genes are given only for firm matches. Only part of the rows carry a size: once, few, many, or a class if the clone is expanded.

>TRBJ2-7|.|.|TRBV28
CASSFGGNSYEQYF
TGTGCCAGCAGTTTCGGCGGGAACTCCTACGAGCAGTACTTC
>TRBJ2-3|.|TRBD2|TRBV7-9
CASSLSPSGRRGDTQYF
TGTGCCAGCAGCTTATCCCCTAGCGGGAGGAGGGGGGATACGCAGTATTTT
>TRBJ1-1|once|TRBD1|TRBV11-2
CASSFYRGKNTEAFF
TGTGCCAGCAGCTTCTACAGGGGGAAGAACACTGAAGCTTTCTTT
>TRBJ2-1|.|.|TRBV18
CASSPLADTENEQFF
TGTGCCAGCTCACCACTAGCGGACACGGAAAATGAGCAGTTCTTC
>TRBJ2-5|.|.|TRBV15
CATSRDVGAAQYF
TGTGCCACCAGCAGAGATGTTGGGGCGGCCCAGTACTTC
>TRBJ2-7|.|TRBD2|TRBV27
CASRSRLAGVYEQYF
TGTGCCAGCAGAAGCCGACTAGCGGGAGTCTACGAGCAGTACTTC
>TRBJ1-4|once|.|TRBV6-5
CASSYDRLEKLFF
TGTGCCAGCAGTTACGATAGACTGGAAAAACTGTTTTTT
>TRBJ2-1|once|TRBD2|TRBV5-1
CASSLWEGQSYNEQFF
TGCGCCAGCAGCTTGTGGGAGGGCCAATCCTACAATGAGCAGTTCTTC
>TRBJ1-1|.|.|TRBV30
CAWSGGVNTEAFF
TGTGCCTGGAGTGGGGGCGTGAACACTGAAGCTTTCTTT
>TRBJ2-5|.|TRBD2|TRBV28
CASFSIAGGRETQYF
TGTGCCAGCTTTTCTATAGCGGGGGGTCGAGAGACCCAGTACTTC
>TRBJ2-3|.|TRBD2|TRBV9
CASSVSGGPGPLQYF
TGTGCCAGCAGCGTGTCGGGAGGGCCGGGGCCTTTGCAGTATTTT
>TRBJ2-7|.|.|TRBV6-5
CASSLWGNRYEQYF
TGTGCCAGCAGCCTTTGGGGGAACAGATACGAGCAGTACTTC
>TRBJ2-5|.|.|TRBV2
CASRGGGKRETQYF
TGTGCCAGCAGAGGTGGAGGGAAGAGAGAGACCCAGTACTTC
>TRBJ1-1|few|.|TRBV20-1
CSAGGRTEAFF
TGCAGTGCTGGGGGGCGAACTGAAGCTTTCTTT
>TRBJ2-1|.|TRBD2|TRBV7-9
CASSLSSGRIDEQFF
TGTGCCAGCAGCTTATCTAGCGGGAGGATAGATGAGCAGTTCTTC
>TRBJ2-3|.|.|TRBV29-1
CSTGLGLSSSQYF
TGCAGCACGGGACTTGGGCTTAGTAGCTCGCAGTATTTT
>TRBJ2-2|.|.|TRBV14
CASSQSRGPGELFF
TGTGCCAGCAGCCAATCCAGGGGACCCGGGGAGCTGTTTTTT
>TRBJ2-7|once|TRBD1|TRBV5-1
CASSLGIRGQGVLEQYF
TGCGCCAGCAGCTTGGGAATAAGGGGACAGGGAGTTCTCGAGCAGTACTTC
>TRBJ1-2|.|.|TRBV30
CAWERTTNYGYTF
TGTGCCTGGGAAAGGACAACAAACTATGGCTACACCTTC
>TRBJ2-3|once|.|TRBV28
CASSLRRAVTDTQYF
TGTGCCAGCAGTTTAAGGCGGGCAGTCACAGATACGCAGTATTTT
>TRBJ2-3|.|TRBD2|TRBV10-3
CAIRAGTSGSSDTQYF
TGTGCCATCAGAGCCGGGACTAGCGGGAGTTCAGATACGCAGTATTTT
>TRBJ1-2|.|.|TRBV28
CASSGAGYYGYTF
TGTGCCAGCAGTGGCGCAGGGTACTATGGCTACACCTTC
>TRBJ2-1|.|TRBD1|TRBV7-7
CASSLMDRDYNEQFF
TGTGCCAGCAGCTTAATGGACAGGGACTACAATGAGCAGTTCTTC
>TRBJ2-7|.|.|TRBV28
CASSGRLVHEQYF
TGTGCCAGCAGCGGCAGACTAGTCCACGAGCAGTACTTC
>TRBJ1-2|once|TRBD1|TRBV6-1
CASSEQGALGYTF
TGTGCCAGCAGTGAACAGGGGGCGTTGGGCTACACCTTC
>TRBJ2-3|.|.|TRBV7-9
CASSPITQLWSDTQYF
TGTGCCAGCAGCCCTATTACCCAGCTATGGTCAGATACGCAGTATTTT
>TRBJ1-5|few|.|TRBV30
CAWTRGGNRQPQHF
TGTGCCTGGACCCGCGGGGGTAACCGACAGCCCCAGCATTTT
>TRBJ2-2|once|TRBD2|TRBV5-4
CASSQGLAGTGELFF
TGTGCCAGCAGCCAGGGACTAGCGGGCACCGGGGAGCTGTTTTTT
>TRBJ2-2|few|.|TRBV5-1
CASREDSTGELFF
TGCGCCAGCAGGGAGGATAGCACCGGGGAGCTGTTTTTT
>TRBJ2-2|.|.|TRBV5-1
CASDGGVNTGELFF
TGCGCCAGCGATGGCGGGGTGAACACCGGGGAGCTGTTTTTT
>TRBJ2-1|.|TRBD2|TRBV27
CASSSREAPSYNEQFF
TGTGCCAGCAGTTCGCGGGAGGCCCCCTCCTACAATGAGCAGTTCTTC
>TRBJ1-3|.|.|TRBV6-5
CASSFYGGAGNTIYF
TGTGCCAGCAGTTTCTACGGGGGGGCTGGAAACACCATATATTTT
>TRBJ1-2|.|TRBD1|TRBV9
CASSSPRGRGLLYGGYTF
TGTGCCAGCAGCTCCCCCCGGGGCAGGGGGCTTCTCTATGGAGGCTACACCTTC
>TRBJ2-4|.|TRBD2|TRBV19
CASSIDRAGGDIQYF
TGTGCCAGTAGTATAGATCGTGCCGGGGGGGACATTCAGTACTTC
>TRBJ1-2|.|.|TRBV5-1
CASSLTGASFYGYTF
TGCGCCAGCAGCTTGACAGGCGCCTCTTTCTATGGCTACACCTTC
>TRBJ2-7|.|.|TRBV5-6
CASSFKLLNEQYF
TGTGCCAGCAGCTTTAAGCTGCTTAACGAGCAGTACTTC
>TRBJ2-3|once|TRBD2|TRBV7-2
CASSAGTSGVGVTDTQYF
TGTGCCAGCAGCGCGGGGACTAGCGGGGTTGGGGTAACAGATACGCAGTATTTT
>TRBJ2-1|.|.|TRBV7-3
CASSSRIYNEQFF
TGTGCCAGCAGCTCCCGGATTTACAATGAGCAGTTCTTC
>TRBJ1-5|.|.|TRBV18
CASSLRGVDSNQPQHF
TGTGCCAGCTCACTACGGGGGGTAGATAGCAATCAGCCCCAGCATTTT
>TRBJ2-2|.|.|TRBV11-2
CASSLDAGGQGGELFF
TGTGCCAGCAGCTTAGACGCCGGGGGGCAGGGCGGGGAGCTGTTTTTT
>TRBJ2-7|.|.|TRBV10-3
CATGKDFSSLGEQYF
TGTGCCACCGGGAAGGACTTCTCGTCCCTGGGGGAGCAGTACTTC
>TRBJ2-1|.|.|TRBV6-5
CASSYSNGDEQFF
TGTGCCAGCAGTTACTCGAACGGGGATGAGCAGTTCTTC
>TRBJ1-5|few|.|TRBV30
CAWSRGNQPQHF
TGTGCCTGGAGTCGCGGGAATCAGCCCCAGCATTTT
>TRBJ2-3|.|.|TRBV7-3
CASSPGLETDTQYF
TGTGCCAGCAGCCCCGGGTTAGAAACAGATACGCAGTATTTT
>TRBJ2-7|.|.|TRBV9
CASSPRSAATYEQYF
TGTGCCAGCAGCCCCCGCTCCGCGGCAACCTACGAGCAGTACTTC
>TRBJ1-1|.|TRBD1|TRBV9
CASSTAGTVNTEAFF
TGTGCCAGCAGCACCGCCGGGACAGTGAACACTGAAGCTTTCTTT
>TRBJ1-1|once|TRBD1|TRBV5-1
CASSKGTGNTEAFF
TGCGCCAGCAGCAAGGGGACAGGGAACACTGAAGCTTTCTTT
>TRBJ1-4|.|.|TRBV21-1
CASSAGQAVATNEKLFF
TGTGCCAGCAGCGCAGGACAGGCCGTTGCAACTAATGAAAAACTGTTTTTT
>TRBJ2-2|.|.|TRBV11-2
CASRSGSQTDVGELFF
TGTGCCAGCAGATCCGGGAGCCAGACAGATGTCGGGGAGCTGTTTTTT
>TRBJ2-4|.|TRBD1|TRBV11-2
CASSILRGQDKNIQYF
TGTGCCAGCAGCATCCTCAGGGGGCAGGACAAAAACATTCAGTACTTC
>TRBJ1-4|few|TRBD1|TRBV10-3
CASRRDRSEKLFF
TGTGCCTCGCGTCGGGACAGGTCTGAAAAACTGTTTTTT
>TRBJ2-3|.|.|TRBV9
CASSLNIGSTDTQYF
TGTGCCAGCAGTCTTAACATAGGGTCCACAGATACGCAGTATTTT